The clone carrying this T cell receptor beta chain appeared many times. These data come from a study of regulatory T cells in long-lasting Graves disease. Building of the TCR beta libraries involved iRepertoire HTBI primers and Arm-PCR of CDR3 regions. TCRdb redid the calling of the multiplex PCR reads with MiXCR, one entry per CDR3 protein. Seen here are fewer than 500,000 distinct CDR3 sequences, around 15% observed once, and the top ten hold roughly an eighth. This sample's time point: newly diagnosed GD, antithyroid drugs for less than 3 months. RNA from PBMCs was the source of the TCR library. These same records also appear under a second study, on T cells in Graves' hyperthyroidism and ophthalmopathy. That work contributes: Together with thyroid ultrasound, orbital computed tomography, serum thyroxine and TRAb, clinical symptoms were used for diagnoses. Onset of ophthalmopathy came a median around 6.5 months after the model predicted it.

This specimen was peripheral blood mononuclear cells (PBMCs), taken at new diagnosis, from a patient treated with antithyroid drugs. The receptor's source is a man in his forties with Graves disease.

DNA for the CDR3: TGTGCCAGCAGACCACCGGGACAGACGAACACTGAAGCTTTCTTT. This encodes CASRPPGQTNTEAFF. This chain uses TRBV28 with TRBJ1-1; 7 positions match TRBD1. The CDR3 covers 15 residues. V trimming: 6 bases; J trimming: 1 base; junction bases outside the gene matches: 8. The germline V gene encodes CDR1 MDHEN and CDR2 SYDVKM. The whole variable domain, remainder taken from reference TRBV28 and TRBJ1-1, is DVKVTQSSRYLVKRTGEKVFLECVQDMDHENMFWYRQDPGLGLRLIYFSYDVKMKEKGDIPEGYSVSREKKERFSLILESASTNQTSMYLCASRPPGQTNTEAFFGQGTRLTVV.